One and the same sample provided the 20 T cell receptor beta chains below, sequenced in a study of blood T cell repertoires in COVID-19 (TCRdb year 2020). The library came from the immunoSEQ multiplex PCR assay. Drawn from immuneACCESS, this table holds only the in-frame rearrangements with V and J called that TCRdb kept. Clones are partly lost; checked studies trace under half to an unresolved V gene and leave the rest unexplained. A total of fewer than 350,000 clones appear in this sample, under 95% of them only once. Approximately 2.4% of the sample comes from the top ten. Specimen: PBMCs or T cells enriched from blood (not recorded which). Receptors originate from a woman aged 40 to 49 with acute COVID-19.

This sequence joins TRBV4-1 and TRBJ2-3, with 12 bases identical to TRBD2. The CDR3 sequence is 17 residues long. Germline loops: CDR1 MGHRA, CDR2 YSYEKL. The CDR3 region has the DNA TGCGCGTGGTGGGGGACTAGCGGGCTCGGGTTTGCAGATACGCAGTATTTT. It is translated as CAWWGTSGLGFADTQYF.

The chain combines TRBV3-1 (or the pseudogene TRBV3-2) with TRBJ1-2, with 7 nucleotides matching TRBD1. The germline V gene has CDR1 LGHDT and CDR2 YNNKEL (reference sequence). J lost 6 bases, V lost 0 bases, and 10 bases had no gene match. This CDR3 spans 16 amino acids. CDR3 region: CASSQEKDDRVDGYTF. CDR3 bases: TGTGCCAGCAGCCAAGAAAAAGACGACAGGGTTGATGGCTACACCTTC.

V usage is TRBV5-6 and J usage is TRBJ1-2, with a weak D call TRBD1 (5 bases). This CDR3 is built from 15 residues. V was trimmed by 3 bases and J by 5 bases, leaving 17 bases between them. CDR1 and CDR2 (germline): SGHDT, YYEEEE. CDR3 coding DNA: TGTGCCAGCAGCTGGCGGGTTGACGGGACTTATGGCTACACCTTC. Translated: CASSWRVDGTYGYTF.

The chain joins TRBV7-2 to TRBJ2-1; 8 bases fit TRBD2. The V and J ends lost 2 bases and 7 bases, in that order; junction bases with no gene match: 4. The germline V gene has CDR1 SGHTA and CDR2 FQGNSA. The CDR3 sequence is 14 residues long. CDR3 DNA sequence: TGTGCCAGCAGCTTACGCGGGGGGCCGAATGAGCAGTTCTTC. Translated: CASSLRGGPNEQFF.

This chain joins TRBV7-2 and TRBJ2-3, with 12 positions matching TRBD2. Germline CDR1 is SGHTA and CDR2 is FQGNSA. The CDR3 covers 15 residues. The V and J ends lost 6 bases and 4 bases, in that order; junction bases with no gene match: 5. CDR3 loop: CASRPTSGRPDTQYF. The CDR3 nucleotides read TGTGCCAGCAGGCCTACTAGCGGGAGGCCAGATACGCAGTATTTT.

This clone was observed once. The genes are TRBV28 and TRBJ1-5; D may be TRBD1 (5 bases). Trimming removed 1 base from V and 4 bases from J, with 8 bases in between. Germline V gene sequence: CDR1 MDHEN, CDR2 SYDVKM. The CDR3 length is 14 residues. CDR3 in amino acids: CASSLLDRNQPQHF. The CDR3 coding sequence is TGTGCCAGCAGTTTATTAGACAGAAATCAGCCCCAGCATTTT.

CDR3 sequence (DNA): TGTGCCAGCAGTGAAGCGGGGGGGGCAATCGGAGATACGCAGTATTTT. Translated, it gives CASSEAGGAIGDTQYF. V usage is TRBV6-1 and J usage is TRBJ2-3; possible D gene TRBD2, 7 bases. Germline V gene sequence: CDR1 MNHNS, CDR2 SASEGT. The V and J ends lost 0 bases and 5 bases respectively, with 15 bases between them. The length of the CDR3 is 16 residues.

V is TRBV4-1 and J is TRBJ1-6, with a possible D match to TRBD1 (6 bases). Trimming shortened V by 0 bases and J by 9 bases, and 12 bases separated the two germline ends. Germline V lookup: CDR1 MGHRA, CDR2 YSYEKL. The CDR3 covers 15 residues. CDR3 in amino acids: CASSQDGDKISPLHF. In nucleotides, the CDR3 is TGCGCCAGCAGCCAAGATGGGGACAAGATTTCACCCCTCCACTTT.

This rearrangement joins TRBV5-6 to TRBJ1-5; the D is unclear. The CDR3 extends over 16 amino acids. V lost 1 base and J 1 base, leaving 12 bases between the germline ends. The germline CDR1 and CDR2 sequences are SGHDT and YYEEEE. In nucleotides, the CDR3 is TGTGCCAGCAGCTTGCGGGGAGAAGGGAGCAATCAGCCCCAGCATTTT. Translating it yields CASSLRGEGSNQPQHF.

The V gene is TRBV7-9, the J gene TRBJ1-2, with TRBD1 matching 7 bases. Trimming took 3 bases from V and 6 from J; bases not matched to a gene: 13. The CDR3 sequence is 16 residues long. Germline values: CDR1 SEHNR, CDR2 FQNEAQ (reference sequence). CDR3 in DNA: TGTGCCAGCAGCTTTGGGGTTCAGGGGGATCGGGATGGCTACACCTTC. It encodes CASSFGVQGDRDGYTF.

CDR3 in amino acids: CASAAVDRGSYEQYF. The CDR3 DNA sequence: TGTGCCAGCGCCGCCGTAGACAGGGGGTCCTACGAGCAGTACTTC. The chain joins TRBV6-5 to TRBJ2-7; 9 bases match TRBD1. There are 15 residues in the CDR3. CDR1 and CDR2 (germline): MNHEY, SVGAGI. With V trimmed by 8 bases and J by 1 base, 9 bases remained unmatched.

The CDR3 protein is CAWSVLESGSPLHF. CDR3 nucleotide sequence: TGTGCCTGGAGTGTACTTGAGAGTGGTTCACCCCTCCACTTT. J is TRBJ1-6 and V is TRBV30, with D hard to call. The CDR3 extends over 14 amino acids. Germline CDR1 reads GTSNPN; CDR2 reads SVGIG (reference sequence). Trimming stripped 0 bases from V and 9 bases from J, with 12 bases between.

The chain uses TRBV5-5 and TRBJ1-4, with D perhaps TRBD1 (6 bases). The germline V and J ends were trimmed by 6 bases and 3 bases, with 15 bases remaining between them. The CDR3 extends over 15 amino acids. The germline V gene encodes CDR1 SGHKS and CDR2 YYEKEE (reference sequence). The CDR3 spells CASTRGGAANEKLFF. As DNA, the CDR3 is TGTGCCAGCACCAGAGGGGGAGCGGCTAATGAAAAACTGTTTTTT.

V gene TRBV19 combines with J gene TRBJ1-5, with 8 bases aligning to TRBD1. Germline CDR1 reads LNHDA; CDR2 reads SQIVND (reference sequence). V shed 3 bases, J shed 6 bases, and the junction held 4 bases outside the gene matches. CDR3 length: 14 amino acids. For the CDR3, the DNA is TGTGCCAGTAGTATTGGACAGGGCATTCAGCCCCAGCATTTT. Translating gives CASSIGQGIQPQHF.

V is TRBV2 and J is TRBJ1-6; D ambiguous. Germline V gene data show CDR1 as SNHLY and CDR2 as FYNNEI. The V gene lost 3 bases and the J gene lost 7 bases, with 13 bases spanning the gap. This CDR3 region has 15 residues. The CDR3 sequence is CASSDNFVGNSPLHF. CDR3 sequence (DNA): TGTGCCAGCAGTGATAACTTCGTGGGCAATTCACCCCTCCACTTT.

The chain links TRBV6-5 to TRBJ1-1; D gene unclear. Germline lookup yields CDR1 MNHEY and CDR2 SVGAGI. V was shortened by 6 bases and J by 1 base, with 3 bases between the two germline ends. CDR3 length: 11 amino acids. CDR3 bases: TGTGCCAGCAGCTGGAACACTGAAGCTTTCTTT. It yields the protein CASSWNTEAFF.

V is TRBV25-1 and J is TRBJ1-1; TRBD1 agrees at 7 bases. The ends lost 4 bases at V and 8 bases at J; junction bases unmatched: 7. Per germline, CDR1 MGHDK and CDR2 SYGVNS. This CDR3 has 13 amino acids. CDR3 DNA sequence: TGTGCCAGCAGTGGAGATAAGACAGGGGAAGCTTTCTTT. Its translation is CASSGDKTGEAFF.

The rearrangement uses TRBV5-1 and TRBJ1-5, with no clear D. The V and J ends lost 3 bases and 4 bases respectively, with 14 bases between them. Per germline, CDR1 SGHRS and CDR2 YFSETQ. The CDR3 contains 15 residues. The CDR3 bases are TGCGCCAGCAGCTGGGAGGGCGGGCAGAATCAGCCCCAGCATTTT. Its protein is CASSWEGGQNQPQHF.

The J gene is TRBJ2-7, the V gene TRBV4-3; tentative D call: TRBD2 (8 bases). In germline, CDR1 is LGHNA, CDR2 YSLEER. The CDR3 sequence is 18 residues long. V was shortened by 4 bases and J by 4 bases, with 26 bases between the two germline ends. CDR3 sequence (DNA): TGCGCCAGCAGCCTTCACAGGGGTGCCGGGACTAGAGGATACGAGCAGTACTTC. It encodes CASSLHRGAGTRGYEQYF.

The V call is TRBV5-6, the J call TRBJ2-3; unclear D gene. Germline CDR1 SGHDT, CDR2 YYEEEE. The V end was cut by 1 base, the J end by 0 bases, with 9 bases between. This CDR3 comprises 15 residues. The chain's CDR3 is CASSLRRRSTDTQYF. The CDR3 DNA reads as TGTGCCAGCAGCTTGAGGCGGCGTAGCACAGATACGCAGTATTTT.